The 3 T cell receptor beta chains reported below all come from one sample, sequenced in a study of blood T cells in healthy people across ages. Next came a second PCR, run for about 7 to 12 cycles, which used a sample-barcoded 5' primer along with a J-beta primer mix. TCRdb itself ran the 5' RACE reads through MiXCR, one entry per CDR3 protein. The top ten clones hold more than 2% of a sample with 1.5 million to 2 million distinct CDR3 sequences, about 49% of them seen once. Sequenced input: blood. These receptors were taken from a woman aged 40 to 50 in good health.

The chain employs TRBV14 and TRBJ2-3; possibly TRBD1 for D (5 bases). V lost 0 bases, J lost 5 bases, and 12 bases lay in between. The CDR3 loop spans 15 amino acids. Germline V CDR1 and CDR2: SGHDN, FVKESK. The CDR3: CASSQDTYRKDTQYF. In DNA form, the CDR3 reads TGTGCCAGCAGCCAAGATACGTACAGGAAAGATACGCAGTATTTT.

V usage is TRBV20-1 and J usage is TRBJ1-2; D is uncertain. The germline CDR1 and CDR2 sequences are DFQATT and SNEGSKA (reference sequence). The V end lost 5 bases, the J end lost 0 bases, and 10 bases lay between the germline ends. This CDR3 has 13 amino acids. CDR3 DNA sequence: TGCAGTGCTCCTGTGATAGCTAACTATGGCTACACCTTC. Translating it yields CSAPVIANYGYTF.

The chain is built from TRBV6-5 and TRBJ2-5; the D is unclear. With 11 bases removed from V and 0 bases from J, the gap between germline ends came to 7 bases. The CDR3 has 11 amino acids. The germline V gene has CDR1 MNHEY and CDR2 SVGAGI. The CDR3 here is CAARDQETQYF. Written as DNA, the CDR3 is TGTGCCGCCCGGGACCAAGAGACCCAGTACTTC.